This T cell receptor (beta chain) was profiled in a study of blood T cells in healthy people across ages. Whole-study findings and limits: While age rose, TCR beta diversity per million T cells dropped in a roughly linear way. It was not possible, with unsorted PBMCs, to conclusively compare naive and antigen-experienced cells. Diversity figures derived from one million T cells were judged to underestimate the true value.

This clonotype was counted a few times. Its antigen is still unknown. Total RNA extraction produced at least 6 micrograms (per sample) for the study. Then a second PCR, running about 6 to 12 cycles, was carried out with a sample-barcoded 5' primer and a J-beta primer mix. Each CDR3 protein is one row after TCRdb ran MiXCR on the 5' RACE reads. The table lists hundreds of thousands of distinct CDR3 sequences, roughly 21% of them singletons. Trimming took 5 bases from V and 2 from J, leaving 10 bases between them. Looked up from germline, CDR1 is MNHEY and CDR2 is SMNVEV (reference sequence). The CDR3 sequence is 13 residues long.

The TCR comes from a man aged 65 to 79 in good health. The V call is TRBV27, the J call TRBJ2-7; unclear D gene. The sample consisted of blood. In DNA, the CDR3 is TGTGCCAGCAGTCCAGGCTATGCCTACGAGCAGTACTTC. Amino acid sequence: CASSPGYAYEQYF.